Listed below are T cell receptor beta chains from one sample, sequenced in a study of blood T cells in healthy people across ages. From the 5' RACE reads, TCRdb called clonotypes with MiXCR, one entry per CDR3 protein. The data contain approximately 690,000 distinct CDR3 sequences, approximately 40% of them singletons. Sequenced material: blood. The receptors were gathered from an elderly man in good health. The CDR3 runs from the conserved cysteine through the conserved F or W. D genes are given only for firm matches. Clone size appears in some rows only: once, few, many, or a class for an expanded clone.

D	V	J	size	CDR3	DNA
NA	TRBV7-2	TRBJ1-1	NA	CASSRYRESNTEAFF	TGTGCCAGCAGCCGATACAGGGAGTCGAACACTGAAGCTTTCTTT
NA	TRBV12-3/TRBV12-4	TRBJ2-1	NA	CASSLVRAQFSYNEQFF	TGTGCCAGCAGTTTAGTCAGGGCCCAATTTTCCTACAATGAGCAGTTCTTC
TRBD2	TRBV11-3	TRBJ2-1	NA	CASSLDEGLAGGNEQFF	TGTGCCAGCAGCTTAGACGAAGGACTAGCGGGAGGAAACGAGCAGTTCTTC
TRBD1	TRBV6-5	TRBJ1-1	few	CASSYPGQSNTEAFF	TGTGCCAGCAGTTACCCGGGACAGTCGAACACTGAAGCTTTCTTT
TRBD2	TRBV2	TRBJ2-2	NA	CASSPVAGWTGELFF	TGTGCCAGCAGCCCCGTAGCGGGGTGGACCGGGGAGCTGTTTTTT
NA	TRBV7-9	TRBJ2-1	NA	CASSGGIYNEQFF	TGTGCCAGCAGCGGGGGGATCTACAATGAGCAGTTCTTC
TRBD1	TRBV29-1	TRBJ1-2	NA	CSVLTGLDPFGGYTF	TGCAGCGTGTTGACAGGGCTAGACCCTTTTGGTGGCTACACCTTC
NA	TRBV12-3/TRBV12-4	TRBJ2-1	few	CASSLAGGQGFNEQFF	TGTGCCAGCAGTTTAGCGGGGGGACAAGGTTTCAATGAGCAGTTCTTC
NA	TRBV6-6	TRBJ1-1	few	CASSYGGPNTEAFF	TGTGCCAGCAGTTACGGAGGGCCGAACACTGAAGCTTTCTTT
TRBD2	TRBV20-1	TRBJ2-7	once	CSARDRLAGGPRSYNEQYF	TGCAGTGCTAGAGACCGACTAGCGGGGGGGCCAAGGTCCTACAATGAGCAGTACTTC
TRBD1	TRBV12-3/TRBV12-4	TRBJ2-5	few	CASGQASQETQYF	TGTGCCAGCGGACAGGCAAGCCAAGAGACCCAGTACTTC
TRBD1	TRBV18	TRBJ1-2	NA	CASSRDRVDYGYTF	TGTGCCAGCTCAAGGGACAGGGTGGACTATGGCTACACCTTC
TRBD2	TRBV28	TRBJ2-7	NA	CASSLYGLAGGPYEQYF	TGTGCCAGCAGTTTATATGGACTAGCGGGAGGACCCTACGAGCAGTACTTC
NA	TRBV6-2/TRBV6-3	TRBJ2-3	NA	CASSYLTGKASTGTQYF	TGTGCCAGCAGTTACTTAACAGGCAAAGCTAGCACAGGTACGCAGTATTTT
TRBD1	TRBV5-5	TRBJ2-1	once	CASSLERGPYNEQFF	TGTGCCAGCAGCTTGGAAAGGGGGCCCTACAATGAGCAGTTCTTC
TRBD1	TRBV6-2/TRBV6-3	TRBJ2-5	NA	CASRTGGTGETQYF	TGTGCCAGCAGGACAGGGGGCACGGGAGAGACCCAGTACTTC
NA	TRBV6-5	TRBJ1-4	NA	CASSYSSGKWEKLFF	TGTGCCAGCAGTTACTCGAGCGGTAAATGGGAAAAACTGTTTTTT
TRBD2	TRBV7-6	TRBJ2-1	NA	CASSLGPGLAGVNEQFF	TGTGCCAGCAGCTTAGGCCCGGGACTAGCGGGAGTCAATGAGCAGTTCTTC
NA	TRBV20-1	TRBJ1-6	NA	CSATDRGRNSPLHF	TGCAGTGCTACCGATAGGGGAAGGAATTCACCCCTCCACTTT
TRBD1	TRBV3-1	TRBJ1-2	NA	CASSDRGLGGYTF	TGTGCCAGCAGCGACAGGGGGCTCGGGGGCTACACCTTC
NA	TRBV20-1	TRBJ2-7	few	CSARVQPRSYEQYF	TGCAGTGCTAGAGTACAGCCCAGATCCTACGAGCAGTACTTC
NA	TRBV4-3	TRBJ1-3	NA	CASSLDPPNSSGNTIYF	TGCGCCAGCAGTCTGGACCCCCCAAACAGCTCTGGAAACACCATATATTTT
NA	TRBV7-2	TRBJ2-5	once	CASSLARFSEETQYF	TGTGCCAGCAGCTTAGCGAGGTTTAGTGAAGAGACCCAGTACTTC
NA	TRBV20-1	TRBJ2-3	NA	CSADPQGRTDTQYF	TGCAGTGCGGATCCACAGGGGAGGACAGATACGCAGTATTTT
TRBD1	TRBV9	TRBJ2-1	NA	CASSAPFTGTGGETQFF	TGTGCCAGCAGCGCACCATTCACCGGGACAGGGGGCGAGACCCAGTTCTTC
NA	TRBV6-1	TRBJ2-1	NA	CASLVPKDQEEFF	TGTGCCAGCCTAGTCCCCAAGGACCAAGAGGAGTTCTTC
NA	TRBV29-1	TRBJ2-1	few	CSVEDSYKSSYNEQFF	TGCAGCGTTGAAGACAGTTACAAAAGCTCCTACAATGAGCAGTTCTTC
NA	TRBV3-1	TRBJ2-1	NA	CASSRDSLGDEQFF	TGTGCCAGCAGCCGGGACTCGCTCGGTGATGAGCAGTTCTTC
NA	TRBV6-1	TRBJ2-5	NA	CASSENRKTQYF	TGTGCCAGCAGTGAAAATAGAAAGACCCAGTACTTC
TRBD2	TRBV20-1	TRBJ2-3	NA	CSASGLAGGRPADTQYF	TGCAGTGCTTCGGGACTAGCGGGGGGGCGTCCGGCAGATACGCAGTATTTT
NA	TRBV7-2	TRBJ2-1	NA	CASSLAFSSYNEQFF	TGTGCCAGCAGCTTAGCCTTTAGCTCCTACAATGAGCAGTTCTTC
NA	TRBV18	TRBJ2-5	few	CASSPSWGQKETQYF	TGTGCCAGCTCTCCGTCTTGGGGGCAAAAAGAGACCCAGTACTTC
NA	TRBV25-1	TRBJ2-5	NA	CASSREGDQETQYF	TGTGCCAGCTCCCGAGAGGGAGATCAAGAGACCCAGTACTTC
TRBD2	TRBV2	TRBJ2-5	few	CASSSIWTSRGETQYF	TGTGCCAGCAGTTCTATCTGGACTAGCCGAGGAGAGACCCAGTACTTC
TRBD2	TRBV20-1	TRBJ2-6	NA	CSARVPLAGGLLSGANVLTF	TGCAGTGCTAGAGTTCCACTAGCGGGAGGGCTCCTCTCTGGGGCCAACGTCCTGACTTTC
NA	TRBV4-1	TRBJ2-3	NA	CASSQGSRLADTQYF	TGCGCCAGCAGCCAAGGGAGCCGACTTGCAGATACGCAGTATTTT
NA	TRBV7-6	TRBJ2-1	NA	CASSLKASWVTRNEQFF	TGTGCCAGCAGCTTAAAGGCTAGCTGGGTCACACGAAATGAGCAGTTCTTC
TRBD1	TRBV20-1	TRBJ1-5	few	CSAGRRTGPINQPQHF	TGCAGTGCTGGGCGAAGGACAGGGCCTATAAATCAGCCCCAGCATTTT
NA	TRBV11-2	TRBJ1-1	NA	CASSSTGTRNTEAFF	TGTGCCAGCAGCTCAACCGGGACCCGGAACACTGAAGCTTTCTTT
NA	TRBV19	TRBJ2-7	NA	CASTAAPGLGHAEQYF	TGTGCCAGTACCGCCGCCCCGGGCCTCGGACATGCCGAGCAGTACTTC
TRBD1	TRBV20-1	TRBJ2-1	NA	CSARALDLRDRGRNEQFF	TGCAGTGCGAGGGCTCTCGATTTAAGGGACAGGGGGCGCAATGAGCAGTTCTTC
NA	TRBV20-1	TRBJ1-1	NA	CSARGTINTEAFF	TGCAGTGCTAGAGGGACAATCAACACTGAAGCTTTCTTT
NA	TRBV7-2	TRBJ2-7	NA	CASKPGRSSYEQYF	TGTGCCAGCAAACCGGGACGGAGCTCCTACGAGCAGTACTTC
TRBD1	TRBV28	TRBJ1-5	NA	CASIPGQGGNQPQHF	TGTGCCAGCATACCGGGACAGGGGGGCAATCAGCCCCAGCATTTT
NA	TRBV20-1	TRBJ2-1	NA	CSAQATSSSYNEQFF	TGCAGTGCTCAGGCCACGTCGAGCTCCTACAATGAGCAGTTCTTC
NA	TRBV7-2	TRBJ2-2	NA	CASQSGGTVTGELFF	TGTGCCTCCCAATCCGGCGGGACGGTCACCGGGGAGCTGTTTTTT
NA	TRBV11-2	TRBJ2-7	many	CASSSGPTSGYEQYF	TGTGCCAGCAGCTCAGGGCCGACTTCGGGCTACGAGCAGTACTTC
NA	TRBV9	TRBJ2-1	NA	CASSVDGTTYNEQFF	TGTGCCAGCAGCGTAGACGGTACAACCTACAATGAGCAGTTCTTC
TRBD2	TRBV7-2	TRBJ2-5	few	CASSPTSGGGETQYF	TGTGCCAGCAGCCCGACTAGCGGGGGTGGGGAGACCCAGTACTTC
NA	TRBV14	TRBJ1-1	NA	CASSPNGRFMNTEAFF	TGTGCCAGCAGCCCCAACGGCCGTTTCATGAACACTGAAGCTTTCTTT
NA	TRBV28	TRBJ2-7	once	CATRQVDEQYF	TGTGCCACCCGACAGGTGGACGAGCAGTACTTC